This is a list of T cell receptor beta chains from one sample in a study of T cell changes during pregnancy in multiple sclerosis. Generated by immunoSEQ multiplex PCR, the TCRdb table keeps only in-frame clones and is missing some. The top ten clones hold 0.45% to 0.7% of a sample with approximately 30,000 clones, 89% of them seen once. The sample was CD4+ T cells from peripheral blood mononuclear cells, taken in the first trimester of pregnancy. The receptors originated from a female donor in good health, enrolled as a control in a pregnancy study. The CDR3 runs from the conserved cysteine through the conserved F or W. A D gene is named only where the DNA matches it firmly. Clone size, where shown, is once, few, many, or a class for clones that have expanded.

CDR3aa | CDR3nt | j_gene | d_gene | abundance | v_gene
CASSPDTNTEAFF | TGTGCCAGCAGCCCCGACACGAACACTGAAGCTTTCTTT | TRBJ1-1 | - | - | TRBV2
CASSLAGTPDTQYF | TGCGCCAGCAGCTTAGCGGGGACCCCAGATACGCAGTATTTT | TRBJ2-3 | TRBD2 | once | TRBV5-1
CASTEGVAGELFF | TGTGCCAGCACCGAGGGGGTTGCCGGGGAGCTGTTTTTT | TRBJ2-2 | - | - | TRBV6-1
CASSSRQGGTGELFF | TGTGCCAGCAGTTCCCGGCAGGGTGGGACCGGGGAGCTGTTTTTT | TRBJ2-2 | - | - | TRBV7-9
CASSLKAGGYSYEQYF | TGTGCCAGCAGTTTAAAGGCGGGGGGGTACTCCTACGAGCAGTACTTC | TRBJ2-7 | TRBD2 | - | TRBV6-6
CASRYKSGGGETQYF | TGTGCCAGCAGGTACAAAAGCGGGGGCGGAGAGACCCAGTACTTC | TRBJ2-5 | TRBD2 | - | TRBV2
CASSPTGKTDTDTQYF | TGTGCCAGCAGCCCGACAGGGAAAACCGACACAGATACGCAGTATTTT | TRBJ2-3 | TRBD1 | - | TRBV11-3
CASSPLGAGDTEAFF | TGTGCCAGCTCACCACTCGGGGCGGGGGACACTGAAGCTTTCTTT | TRBJ1-1 | - | - | TRBV18
CASSPGVAGGPQETQYF | TGCGCCAGCAGCCCAGGGGTAGCGGGGGGGCCTCAAGAGACCCAGTACTTC | TRBJ2-5 | TRBD2 | once | TRBV5-1
CASSLYPGGTWDGYTF | TGTGCCAGCAGTTTATATCCAGGGGGCACTTGGGATGGCTACACCTTC | TRBJ1-2 | TRBD1 | once | TRBV27
CASSLDSGNTGELFF | TGTGCCAGCAGCTTAGATTCAGGGAACACCGGGGAGCTGTTTTTT | TRBJ2-2 | - | - | TRBV11-2
CASGTGDSPLHF | TGTGCCAGCGGGACAGGGGATTCACCCCTCCACTTT | TRBJ1-6 | TRBD1 | few | TRBV2
CASSERQAARSPLHF | TGCGCCAGCAGCGAGAGACAGGCTGCGCGTTCACCCCTCCACTTT | TRBJ1-6 | - | - | TRBV5-1
CASSLDQGGTSFTGELFF | TGTGCCAGCAGCTTAGACCAAGGGGGAACGTCTTTCACCGGGGAGCTGTTTTTT | TRBJ2-2 | - | - | TRBV11-3
CATSRDLGDTEAFF | TGTGCCACCAGCAGAGATTTAGGGGACACTGAAGCTTTCTTT | TRBJ1-1 | - | - | TRBV15
CASSMRTSGTNEQFF | TGTGCCAGTAGTATGAGGACTAGCGGGACCAATGAGCAGTTCTTC | TRBJ2-1 | TRBD2 | - | TRBV19
CASSSQEGAYTEAFF | TGTGCCAGCAGCTCCCAGGAAGGGGCCTACACTGAAGCTTTCTTT | TRBJ1-1 | - | - | TRBV7-6
CASSSGLAGVNTGELFF | TGTGCCAGCAGCTCGGGACTAGCGGGGGTGAACACCGGGGAGCTGTTTTTT | TRBJ2-2 | TRBD2 | - | TRBV7-2
CASSDSFGAGATSSYNEQFF | TGTGCCAGCAGTGACTCTTTTGGGGCAGGGGCTACAAGCTCCTACAATGAGCAGTTCTTC | TRBJ2-1 | - | - | TRBV6-4
CASSLPSGGAHEQFF | TGCGCCAGCAGCTTGCCTAGCGGGGGGGCCCATGAGCAGTTCTTC | TRBJ2-1 | TRBD2 | few | TRBV5-1
CASSSTGTGGTDTQYF | TGCGCCAGCAGCTCGACCGGGACAGGGGGCACAGATACGCAGTATTTT | TRBJ2-3 | TRBD1 | once | TRBV5-1
CSAREAQSSFF | TGCAGTGCTAGAGAGGCACAGTCATCTTTCTTT | TRBJ1-1 | - | few | TRBV20-1
CASSFGQGQGKKNNQPQHF | TGTGCCAGCAGCTTCGGACAGGGACAGGGCAAAAAGAACAATCAGCCCCAGCATTTT | TRBJ1-5 | TRBD1 | - | TRBV7-3
CASSLDPGLVAEQYF | TGCGCCAGCAGCTTAGATCCGGGACTAGTGGCTGAGCAGTACTTC | TRBJ2-7 | TRBD2 | - | TRBV5-1
CASGEQGNYGYTF | TGTGCCAGTGGAGAACAGGGCAACTATGGCTACACCTTC | TRBJ1-2 | - | - | TRBV19
CAISDLWQGASNEQFF | TGTGCCATCAGTGATCTCTGGCAGGGGGCGTCCAATGAGCAGTTCTTC | TRBJ2-1 | TRBD1 | - | TRBV10-3
CASSVGGRRTDTQYF | TGTGCCAGCAGCGTAGGCGGGAGAAGAACAGATACGCAGTATTTT | TRBJ2-3 | TRBD2 | - | TRBV9